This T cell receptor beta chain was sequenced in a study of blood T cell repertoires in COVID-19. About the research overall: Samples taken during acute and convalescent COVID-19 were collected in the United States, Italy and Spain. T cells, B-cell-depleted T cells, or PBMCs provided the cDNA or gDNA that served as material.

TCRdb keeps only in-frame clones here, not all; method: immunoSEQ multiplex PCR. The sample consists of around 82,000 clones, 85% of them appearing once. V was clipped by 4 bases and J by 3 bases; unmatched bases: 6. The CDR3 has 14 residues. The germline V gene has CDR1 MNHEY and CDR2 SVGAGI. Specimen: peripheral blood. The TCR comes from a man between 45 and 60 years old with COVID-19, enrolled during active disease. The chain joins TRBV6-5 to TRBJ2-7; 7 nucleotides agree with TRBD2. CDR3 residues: CASSSRDYYYEQYF. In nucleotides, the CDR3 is TGTGCCAGCAGTTCTCGGGACTACTACTACGAGCAGTACTTC.